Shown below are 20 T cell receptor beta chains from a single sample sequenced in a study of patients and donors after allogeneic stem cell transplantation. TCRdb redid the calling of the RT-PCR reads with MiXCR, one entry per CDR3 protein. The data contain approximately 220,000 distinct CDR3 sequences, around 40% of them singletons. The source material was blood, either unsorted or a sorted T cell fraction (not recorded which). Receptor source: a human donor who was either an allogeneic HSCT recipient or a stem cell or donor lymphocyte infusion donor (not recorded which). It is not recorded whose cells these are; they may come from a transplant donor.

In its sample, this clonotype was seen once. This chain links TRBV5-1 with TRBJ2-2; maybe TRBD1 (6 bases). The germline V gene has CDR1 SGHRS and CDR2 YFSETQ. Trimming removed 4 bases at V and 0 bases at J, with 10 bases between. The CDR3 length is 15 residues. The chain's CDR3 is CASSEGHTNTGELFF. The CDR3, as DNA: TGCGCCAGCAGCGAGGGACACACGAACACCGGGGAGCTGTTTTTT.

The CDR3 DNA follows: TGCGCCAGCAGCCTCTACGACAGGGGAACGTACGAGCAGTACTTC. Encoded protein: CASSLYDRGTYEQYF. V and J are TRBV4-1 and TRBJ2-7; 8 bases match TRBD1. This CDR3 has 15 amino acids. CDR1 and CDR2 (germline): MGHRA, YSYEKL. Trimming removed 4 bases from V and 4 bases from J; junction bases left unmatched: 9.

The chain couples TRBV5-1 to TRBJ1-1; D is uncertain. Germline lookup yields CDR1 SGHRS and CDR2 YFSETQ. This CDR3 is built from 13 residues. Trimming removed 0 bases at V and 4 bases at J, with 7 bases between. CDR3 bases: TGCGCCAGCAGCTTGGGAGGTTCCACTGAAGCTTTCTTT. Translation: CASSLGGSTEAFF.

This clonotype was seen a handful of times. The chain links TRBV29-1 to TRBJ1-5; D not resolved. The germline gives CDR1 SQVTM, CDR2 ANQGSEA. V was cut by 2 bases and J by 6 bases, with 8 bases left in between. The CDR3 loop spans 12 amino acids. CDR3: CSVEQMLQPQHF. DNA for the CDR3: TGCAGCGTTGAACAGATGCTTCAGCCCCAGCATTTT.

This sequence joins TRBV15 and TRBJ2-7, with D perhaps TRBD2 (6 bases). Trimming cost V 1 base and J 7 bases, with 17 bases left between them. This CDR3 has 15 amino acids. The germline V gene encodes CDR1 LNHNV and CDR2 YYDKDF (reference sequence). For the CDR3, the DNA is TGTGCCACCAGCAGAGTTTGGGGAGGACGACGGGAGCAGTACTTC. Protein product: CATSRVWGGRREQYF.

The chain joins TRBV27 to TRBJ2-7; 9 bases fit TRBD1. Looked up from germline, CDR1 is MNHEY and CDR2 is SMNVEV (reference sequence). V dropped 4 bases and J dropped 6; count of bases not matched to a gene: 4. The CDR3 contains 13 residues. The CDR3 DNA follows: TGTGCCAGCAGTTCACAGGGGGCTAGCGAGCAGTACTTC. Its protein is CASSSQGASEQYF.

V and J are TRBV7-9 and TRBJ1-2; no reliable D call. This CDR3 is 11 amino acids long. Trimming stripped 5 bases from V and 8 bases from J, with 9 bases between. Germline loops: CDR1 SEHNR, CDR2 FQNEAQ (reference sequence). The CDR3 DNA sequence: TGTGCCAGCAGCCCTACACAGGGCTACACCTTC. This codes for CASSPTQGYTF. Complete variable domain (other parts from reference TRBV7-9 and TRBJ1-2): DTGVSQNPRHKITKRGQNVTFRCDPISEHNRLYWYRQTLGQGPEFLTYFQNEAQLEKSRLLSDRFSAERPKGSFSTLEIQRTEQGDSAMYLCASSPTQGYTFGSGTRLTVV.

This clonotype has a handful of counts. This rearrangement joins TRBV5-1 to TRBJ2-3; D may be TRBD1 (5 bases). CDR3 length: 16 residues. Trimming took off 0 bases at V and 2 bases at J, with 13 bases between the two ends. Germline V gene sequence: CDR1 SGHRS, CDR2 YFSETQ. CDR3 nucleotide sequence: TGCGCCAGCAGCTTGGCCACGGCAGGGTACACAGATACGCAGTATTTT. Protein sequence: CASSLATAGYTDTQYF.

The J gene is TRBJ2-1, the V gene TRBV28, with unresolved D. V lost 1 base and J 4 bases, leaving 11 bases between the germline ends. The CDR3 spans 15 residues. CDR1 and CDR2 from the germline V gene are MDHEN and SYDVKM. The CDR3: CASSLLMSPYNEQFF. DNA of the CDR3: TGTGCCAGCAGTTTATTAATGAGCCCTTACAATGAGCAGTTCTTC.

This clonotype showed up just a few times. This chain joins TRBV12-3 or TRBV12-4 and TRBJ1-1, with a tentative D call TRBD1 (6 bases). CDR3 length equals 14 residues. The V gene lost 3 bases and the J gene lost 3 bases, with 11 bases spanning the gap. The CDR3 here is CASSFWGPDTEAFF. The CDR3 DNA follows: TGTGCCAGCAGTTTTTGGGGGCCGGACACTGAAGCTTTCTTT.

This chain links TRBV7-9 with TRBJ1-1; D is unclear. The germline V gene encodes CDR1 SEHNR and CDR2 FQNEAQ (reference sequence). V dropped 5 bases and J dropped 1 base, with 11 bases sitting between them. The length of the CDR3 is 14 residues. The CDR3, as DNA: TGTGCCAGCAGCCCCGTTGAGGAGAACACTGAAGCTTTCTTT. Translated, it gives CASSPVEENTEAFF.

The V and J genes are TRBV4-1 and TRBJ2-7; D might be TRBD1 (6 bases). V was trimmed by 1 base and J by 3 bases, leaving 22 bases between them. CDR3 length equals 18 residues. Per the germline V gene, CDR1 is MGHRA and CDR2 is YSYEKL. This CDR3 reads CASSQGTGSGYLYYEQYF. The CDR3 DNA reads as TGCGCCAGCAGCCAAGGTACAGGGTCAGGATATCTATACTACGAGCAGTACTTC.

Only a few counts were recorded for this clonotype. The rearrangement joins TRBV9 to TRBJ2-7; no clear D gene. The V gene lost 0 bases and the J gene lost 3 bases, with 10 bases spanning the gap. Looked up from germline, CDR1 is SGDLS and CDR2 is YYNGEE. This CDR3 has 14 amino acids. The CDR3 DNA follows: TGTGCCAGCAGCGTAGCTGGGAAGAGCTACGAGCAGTACTTC. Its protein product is CASSVAGKSYEQYF. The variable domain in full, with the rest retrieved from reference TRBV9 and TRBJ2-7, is DSGVTQTPKHLITATGQRVTLRCSPRSGDLSVYWYQQSLDQGLQFLIQYYNGEERAKGNILERFSAQQFPDLHSELNLSSLELGDSALYFCASSVAGKSYEQYFGPGTRLTVT.

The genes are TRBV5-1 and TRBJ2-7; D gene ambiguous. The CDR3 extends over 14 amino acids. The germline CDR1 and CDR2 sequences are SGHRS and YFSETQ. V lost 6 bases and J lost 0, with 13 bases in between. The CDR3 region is CASKRDPSSYEQYF. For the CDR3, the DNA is TGCGCCAGCAAAAGGGATCCGAGCTCCTACGAGCAGTACTTC. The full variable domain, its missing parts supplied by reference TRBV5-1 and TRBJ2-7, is KAGVTQTPRYLIKTRGQQVTLSCSPISGHRSVSWYQQTPGQGLQFLFEYFSETQRNKGNFPGRFSGRQFSNSRSEMNVSTLELGDSALYLCASKRDPSSYEQYFGPGTRLTVT.

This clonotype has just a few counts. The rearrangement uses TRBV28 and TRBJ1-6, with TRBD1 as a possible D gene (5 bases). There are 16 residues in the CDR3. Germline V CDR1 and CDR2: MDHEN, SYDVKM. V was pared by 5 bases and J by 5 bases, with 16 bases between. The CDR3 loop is CASSPSVGTNNSPLHF. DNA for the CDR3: TGTGCCAGCAGTCCAAGTGTCGGGACTAATAATTCACCCCTCCACTTT.

CDR3 DNA sequence: TGTGCCAGCAGCGTAGGGGGGGATGAAAAACTGTTTTTT. Translating gives CASSVGGDEKLFF. This chain joins TRBV9 and TRBJ1-4; weak D call: TRBD1 (5 bases). The V end lost 0 bases, the J end lost 6 bases, and 6 bases lay between the germline ends. This CDR3 has 13 amino acids. Per germline, CDR1 SGDLS and CDR2 YYNGEE.

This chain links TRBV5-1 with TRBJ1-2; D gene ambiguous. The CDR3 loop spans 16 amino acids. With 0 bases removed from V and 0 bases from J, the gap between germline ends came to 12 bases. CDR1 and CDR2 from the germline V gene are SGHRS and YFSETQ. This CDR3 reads CASSLGTEITNYGYTF. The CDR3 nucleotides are TGCGCCAGCAGCTTGGGAACAGAGATTACTAACTATGGCTACACCTTC.

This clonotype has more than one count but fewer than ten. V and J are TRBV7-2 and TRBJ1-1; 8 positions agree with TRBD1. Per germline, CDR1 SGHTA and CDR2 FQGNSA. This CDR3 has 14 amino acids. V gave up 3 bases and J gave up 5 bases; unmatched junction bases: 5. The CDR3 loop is CASSFNRGGTEAFF. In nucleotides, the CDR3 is TGTGCCAGCAGCTTCAACAGGGGGGGAACTGAAGCTTTCTTT.

The CDR3 region is CASRLGLPAWDTQYF. The DNA for the CDR3 is TGTGCCAGCAGACTGGGACTGCCGGCATGGGATACGCAGTATTTT. The V and J genes are TRBV5-5 and TRBJ2-3, with D tentatively TRBD2 (6 bases). Germline values: CDR1 SGHKS, CDR2 YYEKEE (reference sequence). Trimming stripped 5 bases from V and 6 bases from J, with 19 bases between. The CDR3 is made up of 15 amino acids.

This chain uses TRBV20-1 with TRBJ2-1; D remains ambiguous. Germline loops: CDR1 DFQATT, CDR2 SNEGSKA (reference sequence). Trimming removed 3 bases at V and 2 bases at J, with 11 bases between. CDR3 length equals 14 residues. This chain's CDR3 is CSASNFGTYNEQFF. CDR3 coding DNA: TGCAGTGCTAGTAATTTCGGAACCTACAATGAGCAGTTCTTC.